The present T cell receptor (beta chain) was sequenced within a study of ipilimumab plus nivolumab after autologous stem cell transplantation. The wider study: The DLBCL group included primary refractory and relapsed cases.

Germline CDR1 SEHNR, CDR2 FQNEAQ (reference sequence). V was pared by 5 bases and J by 6 bases, with 9 bases of the junction left unmatched. This CDR3 has 15 residues. Generated by immunoSEQ multiplex PCR, the TCRdb table keeps only in-frame clones and is missing some. The data contain some 87,000 clones, approximately 83% of them singletons. In this sample, this clone turned up once. Patients got 3 mg/kg IV nivolumab weeks 1, 4, 7, 10, then biweekly through week 26. This clonotype originated in a male donor with diffuse large B-cell lymphoma. This specimen was PBMCs, taken in a trial of ipilimumab plus nivolumab as post-transplant consolidation. The chain links TRBV7-9 to TRBJ2-1; 8 bases line up with TRBD2. The CDR3, as DNA: TGTGCCAGCAGCCAAACGGGGGGGTATGGCAATGAGCAGTTCTTC. Residues: CASSQTGGYGNEQFF.